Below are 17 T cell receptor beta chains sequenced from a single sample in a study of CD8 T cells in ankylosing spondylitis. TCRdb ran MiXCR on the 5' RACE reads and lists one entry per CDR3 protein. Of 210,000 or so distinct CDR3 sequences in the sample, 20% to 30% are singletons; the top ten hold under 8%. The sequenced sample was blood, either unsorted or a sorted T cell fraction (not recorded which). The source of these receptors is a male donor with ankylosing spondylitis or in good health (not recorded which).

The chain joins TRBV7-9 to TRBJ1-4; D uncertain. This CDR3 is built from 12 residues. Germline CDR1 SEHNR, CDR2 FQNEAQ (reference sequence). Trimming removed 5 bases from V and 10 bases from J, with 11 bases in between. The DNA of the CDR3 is TGTGCCAGCAGCCTTCCCCCGGGAAAACTGTTTTTT. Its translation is CASSLPPGKLFF.

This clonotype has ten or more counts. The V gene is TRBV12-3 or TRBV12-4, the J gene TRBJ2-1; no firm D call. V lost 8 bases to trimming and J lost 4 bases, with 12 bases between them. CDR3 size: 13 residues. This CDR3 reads CASRPDAYNEQFF. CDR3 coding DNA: TGTGCCAGCCGACCCGACGCATACAATGAGCAGTTCTTC.

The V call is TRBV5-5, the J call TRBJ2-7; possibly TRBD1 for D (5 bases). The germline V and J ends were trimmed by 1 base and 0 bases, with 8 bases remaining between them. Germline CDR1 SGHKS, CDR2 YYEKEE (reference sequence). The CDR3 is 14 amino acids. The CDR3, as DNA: TGTGCCAGCAGCTTGCTGGACAACTCCTACGAGCAGTACTTC. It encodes CASSLLDNSYEQYF.

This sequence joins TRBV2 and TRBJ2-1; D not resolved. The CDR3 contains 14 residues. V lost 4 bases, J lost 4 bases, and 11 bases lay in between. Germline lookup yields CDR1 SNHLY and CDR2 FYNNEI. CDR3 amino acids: CASSARTSYNEQFF. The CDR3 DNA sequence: TGTGCCAGCAGTGCCCGGACCTCTTACAATGAGCAGTTCTTC.

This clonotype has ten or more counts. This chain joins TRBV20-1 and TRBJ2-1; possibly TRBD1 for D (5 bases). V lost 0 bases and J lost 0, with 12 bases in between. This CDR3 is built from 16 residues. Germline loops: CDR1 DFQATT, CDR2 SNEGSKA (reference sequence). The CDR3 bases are TGCAGTGCTAGAGATCAAGGGGTTAGCTCCTACAATGAGCAGTTCTTC. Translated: CSARDQGVSSYNEQFF.

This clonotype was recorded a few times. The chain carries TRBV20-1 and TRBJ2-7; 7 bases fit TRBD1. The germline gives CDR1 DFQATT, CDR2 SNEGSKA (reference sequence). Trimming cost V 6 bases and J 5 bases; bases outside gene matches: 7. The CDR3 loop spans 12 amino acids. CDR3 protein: CSASQGGHEQYF. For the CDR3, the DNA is TGCAGTGCCTCCCAAGGGGGCCACGAGCAGTACTTC.

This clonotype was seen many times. CDR3 amino acids: CASSLIRPSGKDTGELFF. The CDR3 nucleotides read TGCGCCAGCAGCTTGATTCGTCCGTCGGGGAAGGACACCGGGGAGCTGTTTTTT. The genes are TRBV5-1 and TRBJ2-2, with D possibly matching TRBD2 (5 bases). Germline V gene data show CDR1 as SGHRS and CDR2 as YFSETQ. The V and J ends lost 1 base and 3 bases respectively, with 19 bases between them. The CDR3 length is 18 residues.

CDR3 coding DNA: TGTGCCAGCAGTTACTTAGGAGGGAAATACAATGAGCAGTTCTTC. Amino acid sequence: CASSYLGGKYNEQFF. The gene calls are TRBV6-5 and TRBJ2-1; possibly TRBD2 for D (6 bases). Germline V gene lookup returns CDR1 MNHEY and CDR2 SVGAGI. V lost 1 base and J lost 4, with 11 bases in between. The CDR3 runs 15 residues.

In DNA, the CDR3 is TGTGCCAGCTCACCACCCGGCGCCGCCTGGGAGCAGTACTTC. This translates into CASSPPGAAWEQYF. V usage is TRBV18 and J usage is TRBJ2-7; D is undetermined. This CDR3 is built from 14 residues. V gave up 0 bases and J gave up 7 bases, with 13 bases separating them. Germline CDR1 reads KGHSH; CDR2 reads LQKENI.

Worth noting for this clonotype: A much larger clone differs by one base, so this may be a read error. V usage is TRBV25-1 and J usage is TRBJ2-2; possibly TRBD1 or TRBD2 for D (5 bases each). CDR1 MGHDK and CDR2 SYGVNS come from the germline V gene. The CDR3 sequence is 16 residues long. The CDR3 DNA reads TGTGCCAGCAGTGTCCGGGCCGGGGCGAACACCGGGAAGCTGTTTTTT. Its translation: CASSVRAGANTGKLFF.

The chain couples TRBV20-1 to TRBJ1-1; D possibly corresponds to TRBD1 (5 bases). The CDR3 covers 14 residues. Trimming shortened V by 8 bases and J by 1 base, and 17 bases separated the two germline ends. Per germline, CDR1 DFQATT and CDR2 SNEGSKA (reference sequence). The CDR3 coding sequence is TGCAGTACAAACCGGCAGGGCCCGAACACTGAAGCTTTCTTT. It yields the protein CSTNRQGPNTEAFF.

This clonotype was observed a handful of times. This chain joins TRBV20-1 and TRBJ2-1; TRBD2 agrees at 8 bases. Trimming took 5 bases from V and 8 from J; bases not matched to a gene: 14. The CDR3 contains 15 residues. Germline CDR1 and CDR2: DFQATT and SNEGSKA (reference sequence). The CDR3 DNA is TGCAGTGCTCCCCCAGGGGCCGGGAGGGGTTATGAGCAGTTCTTC. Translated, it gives CSAPPGAGRGYEQFF.

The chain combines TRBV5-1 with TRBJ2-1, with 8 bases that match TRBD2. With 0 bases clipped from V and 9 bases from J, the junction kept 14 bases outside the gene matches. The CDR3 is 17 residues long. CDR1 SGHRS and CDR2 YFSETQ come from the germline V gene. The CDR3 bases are TGCGCCAGCAGCTTGGCCCGACAGCCCGGGGGGGAAAGTGAGCAGTTCTTC. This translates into CASSLARQPGGESEQFF.

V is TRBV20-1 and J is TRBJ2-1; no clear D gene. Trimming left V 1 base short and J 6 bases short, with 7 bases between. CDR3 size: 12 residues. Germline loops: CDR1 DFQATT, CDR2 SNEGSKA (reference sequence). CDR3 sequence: CSARVPSNEQFF. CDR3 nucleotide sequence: TGCAGTGCTAGAGTCCCTAGCAATGAGCAGTTCTTC.

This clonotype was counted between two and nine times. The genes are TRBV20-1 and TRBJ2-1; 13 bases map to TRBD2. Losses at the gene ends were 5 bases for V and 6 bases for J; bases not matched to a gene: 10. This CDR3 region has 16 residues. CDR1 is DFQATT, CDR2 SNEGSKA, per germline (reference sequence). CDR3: CSADGLAGERGNEQFF. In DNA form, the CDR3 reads TGCAGTGCTGACGGACTAGCGGGAGAAAGAGGCAATGAGCAGTTCTTC.

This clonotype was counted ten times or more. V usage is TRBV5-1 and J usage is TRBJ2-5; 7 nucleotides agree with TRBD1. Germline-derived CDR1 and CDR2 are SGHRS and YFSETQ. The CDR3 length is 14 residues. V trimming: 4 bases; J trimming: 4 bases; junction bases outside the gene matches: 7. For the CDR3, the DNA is TGCGCCAGCAGCGAAGGGGGCGGCGGAGAGACCCAGTACTTC. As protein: CASSEGGGGETQYF.

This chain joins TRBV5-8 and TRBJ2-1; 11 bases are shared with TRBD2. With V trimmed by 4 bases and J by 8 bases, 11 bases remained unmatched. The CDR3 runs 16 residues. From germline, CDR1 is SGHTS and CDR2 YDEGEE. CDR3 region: CASSVGLADSRDEQFF. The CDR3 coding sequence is TGTGCCAGCAGCGTGGGACTAGCGGACTCCAGGGATGAGCAGTTCTTC.